This T cell receptor (beta chain) is from a study of blood T cell repertoires in COVID-19. About the study: PBMCs, B-cell-depleted T cells, or T cells were the source of the cDNA or gDNA that made up the material.

The data were produced by immunoSEQ multiplex PCR, yet TCRdb's version contains in-frame clones alone and is incomplete. The table shows approximately 120,000 clones, with roughly 79% occurring only once. The count of this clone is one. This CDR3 has 16 amino acids. CDR1 LGHNA and CDR2 YNFKEQ come from the germline V gene. V shed 1 base and J 8 bases; nucleotides not matched to a gene: 10. The chain has TRBV4-2 and TRBJ2-1; TRBD1 agrees at 8 bases. This TCR was sampled from an elderly man with acute or convalescent COVID-19. The sample comprised peripheral blood. CDR3 nucleotides: TGTGCCAGCAGCCAAGTCGGGACAGGCACTTGGGATGAGCAGTTCTTC. It specifies CASSQVGTGTWDEQFF.